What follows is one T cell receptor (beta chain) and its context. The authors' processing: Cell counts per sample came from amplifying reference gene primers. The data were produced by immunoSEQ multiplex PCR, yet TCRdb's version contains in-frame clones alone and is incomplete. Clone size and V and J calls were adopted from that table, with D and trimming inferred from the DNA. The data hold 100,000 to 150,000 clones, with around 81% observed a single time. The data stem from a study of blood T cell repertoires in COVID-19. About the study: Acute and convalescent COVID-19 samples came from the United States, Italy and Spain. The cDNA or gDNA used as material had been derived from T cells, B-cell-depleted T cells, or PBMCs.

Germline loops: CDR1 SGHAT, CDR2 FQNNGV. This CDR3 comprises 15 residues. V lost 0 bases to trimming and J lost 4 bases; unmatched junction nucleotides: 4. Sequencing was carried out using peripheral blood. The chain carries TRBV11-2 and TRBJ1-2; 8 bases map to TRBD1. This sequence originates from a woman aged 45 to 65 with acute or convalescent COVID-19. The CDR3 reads CASSLETGGTYGYTF. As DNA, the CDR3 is TGTGCCAGCAGCTTAGAAACAGGGGGAACCTATGGCTACACCTTC.